This TCR beta chain is drawn from a study of CD8 T cells in ankylosing spondylitis. General observations from the study: Some motif variants were previously reported in reactive arthritis synovial fluid and blood.

CDR1 and CDR2 from the germline V gene are MNHNS and SASEGT. This CDR3 comprises 11 residues. Trimming shortened V by 4 bases and J by 14 bases, and 13 bases separated the two germline ends. This clonotype was counted many times. No antigen is known for it. From the 5' RACE reads, TCRdb called clonotypes with MiXCR, one entry per CDR3 protein. This sample yields 150,000 to 200,000 distinct CDR3 sequences, of which around 32% are seen a single time; about 5.5% belongs to the top ten. The clonotype originates from a male donor with ankylosing spondylitis. The chain joins TRBV6-1 to TRBJ2-3; no clear D gene. Specimen: synovial fluid, either unsorted or a sorted T cell fraction (not recorded which). CDR3 sequence reads: CASSVQSLTYF. CDR3 DNA: TGTGCCAGCAGTGTACAATCCTTGACGTATTTT.